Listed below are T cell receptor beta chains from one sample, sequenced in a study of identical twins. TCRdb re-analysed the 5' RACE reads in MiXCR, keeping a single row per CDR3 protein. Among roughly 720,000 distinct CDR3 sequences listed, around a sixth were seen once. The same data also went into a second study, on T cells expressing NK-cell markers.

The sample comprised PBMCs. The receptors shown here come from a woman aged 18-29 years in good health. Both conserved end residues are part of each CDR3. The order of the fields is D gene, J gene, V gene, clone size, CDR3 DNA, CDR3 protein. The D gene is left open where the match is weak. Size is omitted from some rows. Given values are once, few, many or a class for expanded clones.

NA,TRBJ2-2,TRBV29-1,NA,TGCAGCGTTGTCTCGGGGGTTTCCGGGGAGCTGTTTTTT,CSVVSGVSGELFF
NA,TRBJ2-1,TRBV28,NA,TGTGCCAGCTATCCGGCCGGGGCGGGGAATGAGCAGTTCTTC,CASYPAGAGNEQFF
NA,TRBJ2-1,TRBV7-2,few,TGTGCCAGCAGCTTAGGAGCGTCGGAGCAGTTCTTC,CASSLGASEQFF
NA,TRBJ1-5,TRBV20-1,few,TGCAGTGCTCAAGGCATATTCCGGGACAGCAATCAGCCCCAGCATTTT,CSAQGIFRDSNQPQHF
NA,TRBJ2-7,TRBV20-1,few,TGCAGTGCTAGGAGGGGAGGGGGCCCCAGAGCCTCCTACGAGCAGTACTTC,CSARRGGGPRASYEQYF
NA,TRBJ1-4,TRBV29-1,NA,TGCAGCGTTGGTGAAGGGAGCAATGAAAAACTGTTTTTT,CSVGEGSNEKLFF
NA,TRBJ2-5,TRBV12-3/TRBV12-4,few,TGTGCCAGCAGTTTAAGGCGGGAAAATTACCAAGAGACCCAGTACTTC,CASSLRRENYQETQYF
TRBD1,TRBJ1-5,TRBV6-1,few,TGTGCCAGCAGCAGGACAGGGGGATATAGCAATCAGCCCCAGCATTTT,CASSRTGGYSNQPQHF
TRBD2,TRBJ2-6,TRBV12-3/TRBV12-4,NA,TGTGCCAGCAGTTTGATTGGACTAGCGGGAGAAGCGGCTGGGGCCAACGTCCTGACTTTC,CASSLIGLAGEAAGANVLTF
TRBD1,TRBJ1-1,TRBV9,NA,TGTGCCAGCAGCAAGCCGGGACAGATGAACACTGAAGCTTTCTTT,CASSKPGQMNTEAFF
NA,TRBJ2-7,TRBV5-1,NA,TGCGCCAGCAGCTTAACAGGGGGGGAATACGAGCAGTACTTC,CASSLTGGEYEQYF
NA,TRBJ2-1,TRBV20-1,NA,TGCAGTGCTAGTTCCAACTCCTACAATGAGCAGTTCTTC,CSASSNSYNEQFF
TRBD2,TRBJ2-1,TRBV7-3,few,TGTGCCAGCAGCTTTAGCGGGGAAGGTGAGCAGTTCTTC,CASSFSGEGEQFF
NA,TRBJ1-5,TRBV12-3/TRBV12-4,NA,TGTGCCAGCAGTTTAGGGGACAAAAATCAGCCCCAGCATTTT,CASSLGDKNQPQHF
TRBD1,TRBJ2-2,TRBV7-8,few,TGTGCCAGCAGCCCCTGGGACAGGGGTCTCACGCTGTTTTTT,CASSPWDRGLTLFF
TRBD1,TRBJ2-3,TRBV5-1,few,TGCGCCAGCAGCTCCGGGGCAGGGGGCGCAGGGTATACGCAGTATTTT,CASSSGAGGAGYTQYF
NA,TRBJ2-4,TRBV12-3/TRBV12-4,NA,TGTGCCAGCAGTCCCCTGGGCGGGTTCGCAAACATTCAGTACTTC,CASSPLGGFANIQYF
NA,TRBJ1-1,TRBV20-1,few,TGCAGTGCTACCGCAGGACAGAGTATGAACACTGAAGCTTTCTTT,CSATAGQSMNTEAFF
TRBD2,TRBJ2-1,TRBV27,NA,TGTGCCAGCAGTGAGCGGGAGGGAAACGAGCAGTTCTTC,CASSEREGNEQFF
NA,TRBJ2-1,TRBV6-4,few,TGTGCCAGCAGCCCCGGACGGACACTCTCCTACAATGAGCAGTTCTTC,CASSPGRTLSYNEQFF
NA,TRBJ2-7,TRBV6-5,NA,TGTGCCAGCAGGGGGGGCCTGAGGGAGCAGTACTTC,CASRGGLREQYF
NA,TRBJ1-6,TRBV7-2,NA,TGTGCCAGCGTAACCTCGGCGAACTATAATTCACCCCTCCACTTT,CASVTSANYNSPLHF
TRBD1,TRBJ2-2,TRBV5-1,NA,TGCGCCAGCAGCTCGAGGACAGGAACGAACACCGGGGAGCTGTTTTTT,CASSSRTGTNTGELFF
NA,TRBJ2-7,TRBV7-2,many,TGTGCCAGCAGCTTAAACCCAAGGCAGGTAACCTACGAGCAGTACTTC,CASSLNPRQVTYEQYF
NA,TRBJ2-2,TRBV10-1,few,TGCGCCAGCAGTACGACACGCGGGGAGCTGTTTTTT,CASSTTRGELFF
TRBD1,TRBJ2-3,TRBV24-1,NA,TGTGCCACCAGTGTTCGACAGGGGGGACAGGATACGCAGTATTTT,CATSVRQGGQDTQYF
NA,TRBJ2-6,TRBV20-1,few,TGCAGTGCAAGGACCAACGCTGGGGCCAACGTCCTGACTTTC,CSARTNAGANVLTF